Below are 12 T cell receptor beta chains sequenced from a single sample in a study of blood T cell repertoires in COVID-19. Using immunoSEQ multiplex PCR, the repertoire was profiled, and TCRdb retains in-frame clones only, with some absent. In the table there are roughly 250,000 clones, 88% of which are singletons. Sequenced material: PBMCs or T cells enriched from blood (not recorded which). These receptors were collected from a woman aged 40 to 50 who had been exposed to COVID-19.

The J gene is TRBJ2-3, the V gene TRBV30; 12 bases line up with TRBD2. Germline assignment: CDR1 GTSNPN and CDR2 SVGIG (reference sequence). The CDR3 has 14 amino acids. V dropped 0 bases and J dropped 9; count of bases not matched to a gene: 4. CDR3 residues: CAWSVGLAGSTQYF. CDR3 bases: TGTGCCTGGAGTGTAGGACTAGCGGGATCAACGCAGTATTTT.

The CDR3 is CASSYGETGANYGYTF. In DNA form, the CDR3 reads TGTGCCAGCAGTTACGGGGAGACAGGGGCCAACTATGGCTACACCTTC. The J gene is TRBJ1-2, the V gene TRBV6-5; TRBD1 aligns across 8 bases. Germline-derived CDR1 and CDR2 are MNHEY and SVGAGI. V lost 2 bases, J lost 2 bases, and 7 bases stayed unmatched. This CDR3 comprises 16 residues.

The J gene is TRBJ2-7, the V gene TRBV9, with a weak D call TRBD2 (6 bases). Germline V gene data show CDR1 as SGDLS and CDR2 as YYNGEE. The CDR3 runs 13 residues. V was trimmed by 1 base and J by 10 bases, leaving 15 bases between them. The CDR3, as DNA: TGTGCCAGCAGCGTAACGACCGGGGGTGAACAGTACTTC. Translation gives CASSVTTGGEQYF.

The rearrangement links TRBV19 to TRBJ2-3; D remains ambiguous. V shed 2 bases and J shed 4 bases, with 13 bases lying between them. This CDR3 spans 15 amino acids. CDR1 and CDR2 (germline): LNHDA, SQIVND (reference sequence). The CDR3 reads CASSINPGFSDTQYF. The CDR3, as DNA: TGTGCCAGTAGTATAAACCCCGGGTTTTCAGATACGCAGTATTTT.

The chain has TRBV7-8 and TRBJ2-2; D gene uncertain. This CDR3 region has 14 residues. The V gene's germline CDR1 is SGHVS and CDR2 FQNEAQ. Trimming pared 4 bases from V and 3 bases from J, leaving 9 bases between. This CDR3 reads CASSSSPYTGELFF. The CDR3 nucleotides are TGTGCCAGCAGCTCTAGTCCCTACACCGGGGAGCTGTTTTTT.

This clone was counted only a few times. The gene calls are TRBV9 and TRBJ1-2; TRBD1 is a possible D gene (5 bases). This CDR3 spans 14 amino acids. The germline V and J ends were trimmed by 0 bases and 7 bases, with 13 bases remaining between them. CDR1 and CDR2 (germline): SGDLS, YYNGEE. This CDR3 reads CASSVGRAGGGYTF. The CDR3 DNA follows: TGTGCCAGCAGCGTAGGGAGGGCTGGGGGTGGCTACACCTTC.

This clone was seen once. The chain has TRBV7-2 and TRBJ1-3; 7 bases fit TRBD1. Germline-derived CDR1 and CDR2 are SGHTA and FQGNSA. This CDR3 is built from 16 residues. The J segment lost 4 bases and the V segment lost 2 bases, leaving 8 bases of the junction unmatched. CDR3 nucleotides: TGTGCCAGCAGCTTAAGCCACAGGGGTAGCGGAAACACCATATATTTT. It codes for CASSLSHRGSGNTIYF.

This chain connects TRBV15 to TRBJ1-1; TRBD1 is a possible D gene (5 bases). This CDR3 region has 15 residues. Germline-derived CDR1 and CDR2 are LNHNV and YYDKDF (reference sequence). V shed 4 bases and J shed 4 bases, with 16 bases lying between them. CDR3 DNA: TGTGCCACCAGCAACTCCGGAGGGGTCAGCACTGAAGCTTTCTTT. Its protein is CATSNSGGVSTEAFF.

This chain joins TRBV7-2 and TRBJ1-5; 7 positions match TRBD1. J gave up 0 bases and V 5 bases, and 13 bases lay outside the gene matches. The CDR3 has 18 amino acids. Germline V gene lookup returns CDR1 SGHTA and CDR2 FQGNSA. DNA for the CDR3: TGTGCCAGCAGCCAGGGATTGGCGACAGGGTATAGCAATCAGCCCCAGCATTTT. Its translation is CASSQGLATGYSNQPQHF. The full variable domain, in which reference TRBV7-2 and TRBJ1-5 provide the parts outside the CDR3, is GAGVSQSPSNKVTEKGKDVELRCDPISGHTALYWYRQSLGQGLEFLIYFQGNSAPDKSGLPSDRFSAERTGGSVSTLTIQRTQQEDSAVYLCASSQGLATGYSNQPQHFGDGTRLSIL.

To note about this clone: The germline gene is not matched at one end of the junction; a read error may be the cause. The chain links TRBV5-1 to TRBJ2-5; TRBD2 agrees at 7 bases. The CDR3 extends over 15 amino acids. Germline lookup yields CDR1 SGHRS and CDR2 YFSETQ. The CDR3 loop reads CASMAEAGRHETQYF. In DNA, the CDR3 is TGTGCCAGCATGGCTGAAGCGGGACGGCACGAGACCCAGTACTTC. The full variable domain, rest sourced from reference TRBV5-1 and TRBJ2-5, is KAGVTQTPRYLIKTRGQQVTLSCSPISGHRSVSWYQQTPGQGLQFLFEYFSETQRNKGNFPGRFSGRQFSNSRSEMNVSTLELGDSALYLCASMAEAGRHETQYFGPGTRLLVL.

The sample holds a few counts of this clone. The CDR3 nucleotides read TGTGCCACCAGTGGGACAGGGGGTCGGGAGACCCAGTACTTC. It translates to CATSGTGGRETQYF. The chain carries TRBV24-1 and TRBJ2-5; 10 bases agree with TRBD1. The CDR3 loop spans 14 amino acids. Germline loops: CDR1 KGHDR, CDR2 SFDVKD. V dropped 5 bases and J dropped 5; count of bases not matched to a gene: 4.

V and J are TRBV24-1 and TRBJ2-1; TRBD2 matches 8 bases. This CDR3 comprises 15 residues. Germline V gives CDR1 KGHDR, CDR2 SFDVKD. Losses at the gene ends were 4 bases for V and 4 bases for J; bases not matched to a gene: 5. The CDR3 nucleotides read TGTGCCACCAGTGAGCGCGGGAGGAGTTACAATGAGCAGTTCTTC. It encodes CATSERGRSYNEQFF.